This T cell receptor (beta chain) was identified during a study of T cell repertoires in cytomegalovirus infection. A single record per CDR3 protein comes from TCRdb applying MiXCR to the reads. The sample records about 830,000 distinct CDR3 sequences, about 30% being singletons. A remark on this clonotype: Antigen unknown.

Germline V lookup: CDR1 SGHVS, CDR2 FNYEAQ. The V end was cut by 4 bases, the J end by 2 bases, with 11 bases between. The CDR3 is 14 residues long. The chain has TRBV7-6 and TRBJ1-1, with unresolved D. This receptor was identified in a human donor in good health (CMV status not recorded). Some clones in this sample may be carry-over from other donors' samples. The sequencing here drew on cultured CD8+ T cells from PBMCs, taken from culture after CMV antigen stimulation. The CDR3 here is CASSSDGINTEAFF. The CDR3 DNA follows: TGTGCCAGCAGCTCGGACGGAATTAACACTGAAGCTTTCTTT.